The 30 T cell receptor beta chains presented below share a single source sample, sequenced in a study of shared clonotypes between healthy human individuals. Assay: immunoSEQ multiplex PCR; the TCRdb copy retains only in-frame clones and omits some. The profile shows roughly 2,000,000 clones, 85% to 95% of them singletons. Naive CD8 cells, CD45RO-negative and positively selected for CCR7, excluded terminally differentiated effector memory CD45RA+ cells. Material: naive CD8+ T cells from PBMCs. The origin of the receptors is a man between 18 and 29 years old in good health. Some clones in this sample may be carry-over from other donors' samples.

The rearrangement links TRBV6-5 to TRBJ2-7; D not resolved. V was clipped by 4 bases and J by 1 base, with 11 bases between them. Germline-derived CDR1 and CDR2 are MNHEY and SVGAGI. The CDR3 length is 14 residues. CDR3 in DNA: TGTGCCAGCAGTTCTGGCGGAAATTCCTACGAGCAGTACTTC. Residues: CASSSGGNSYEQYF.

The gene calls are TRBV7-9 and TRBJ2-4; TRBD2 might be the D (6 bases). Trimming left V 5 bases short and J 6 bases short, with 23 bases between. The CDR3 contains 17 residues. CDR1 is SEHNR and CDR2 is FQNEAQ in the germline V gene (reference sequence). Written as DNA, the CDR3 is TGTGCCAGCAGCGAATATGAAGGAGGGGTCCTTGGAAACATTCAGTACTTC. This sequence encodes CASSEYEGGVLGNIQYF.

The V and J genes are TRBV5-6 and TRBJ2-7, with D perhaps matching TRBD1 (6 bases). The CDR3 is 14 amino acids. CDR1 is SGHDT, CDR2 YYEEEE, per germline. V was trimmed by 2 bases and J by 4 bases, leaving 13 bases between them. The CDR3 protein is CASSFNRVPYEQYF. CDR3 DNA sequence: TGTGCCAGCAGCTTTAACAGGGTCCCTTACGAGCAGTACTTC.

The chain is built from TRBV27 and TRBJ1-5; 8 positions agree with TRBD1. Trimming took 8 bases from V and 4 from J; bases not matched to a gene: 16. CDR1 is MNHEY and CDR2 is SMNVEV in the germline V gene (reference sequence). This CDR3 is 17 amino acids long. The CDR3 reads CASGTTGAGWRNQPQHF. CDR3 coding DNA: TGTGCCAGCGGAACGACAGGGGCGGGATGGAGAAATCAGCCCCAGCATTTT.

The chain carries TRBV7-6 and TRBJ2-7; D is perhaps TRBD1 (6 bases). The CDR3 is 14 amino acids. CDR1 is SGHVS, CDR2 FNYEAQ, per germline. The V gene lost 3 bases and the J gene lost 3 bases, with 12 bases spanning the gap. CDR3 region: CASSLGQAYYEQYF. CDR3 nucleotides: TGTGCCAGCAGCTTGGGACAAGCTTACTACGAGCAGTACTTC.

Concerning this clone: At the DNA level, this CDR3 is encoded by other sequences in the same sample as well. CDR3 in DNA: TGTGCCAGCAGCGTAGATAGCAATGAGCAGTTCTTC. Its translation: CASSVDSNEQFF. The chain joins TRBV9 to TRBJ2-1, with D hard to call. Trimming shortened V by 0 bases and J by 6 bases, and 4 bases separated the two germline ends. The CDR3 is made up of 12 amino acids. Germline V gives CDR1 SGDLS, CDR2 YYNGEE. Variable domain in full (rest from reference TRBV9 and TRBJ2-1): DSGVTQTPKHLITATGQRVTLRCSPRSGDLSVYWYQQSLDQGLQFLIQYYNGEERAKGNILERFSAQQFPDLHSELNLSSLELGDSALYFCASSVDSNEQFFGPGTRLTVL.

This chain uses TRBV7-8 with TRBJ1-2; D gene ambiguous. Germline-derived CDR1 and CDR2 are SGHVS and FQNEAQ. Trimming left V 2 bases short and J 2 bases short, with 15 bases between. The CDR3 covers 16 residues. The CDR3 DNA reads TGTGCCAGCAGCTTATCCTCTACCGCCGGAAACTATGGCTACACCTTC. It specifies CASSLSSTAGNYGYTF.

The chain is built from TRBV5-1 and TRBJ2-7, with 9 nucleotides matching TRBD1. The CDR3 covers 16 residues. CDR1 SGHRS and CDR2 YFSETQ come from the germline V gene. Trimming at V came to 2 bases and at J to 3 bases, leaving 9 bases not matched to a gene. The CDR3 sequence: CASSLGPGTGFYEQYF. Written as DNA, the CDR3 is TGCGCCAGCAGCTTAGGGCCCGGGACAGGGTTCTACGAGCAGTACTTC.

This chain uses TRBV7-9 with TRBJ2-2; 14 nucleotides match TRBD2. This CDR3 is 16 amino acids long. J was trimmed by 7 bases and V by 4 bases; bases with no gene match: 5. Germline V lookup: CDR1 SEHNR, CDR2 FQNEAQ (reference sequence). The CDR3 spells CASSSGLAGVHGELFF. The CDR3 nucleotides read TGTGCCAGCAGCTCGGGACTAGCGGGAGTTCACGGGGAGCTGTTTTTT.

The sample holds a few counts of this clone. The genes are TRBV7-9 and TRBJ1-1; the D is unclear. V dropped 5 bases and J dropped 0 bases, with 10 bases sitting between them. This CDR3 is built from 14 residues. Germline lookup yields CDR1 SEHNR and CDR2 FQNEAQ (reference sequence). The CDR3 sequence is CASSLQSMNTEAFF. In nucleotides, the CDR3 is TGTGCCAGCAGCCTACAGTCCATGAACACTGAAGCTTTCTTT.

This chain connects TRBV10-3 to TRBJ1-4; no definite D call. The CDR3 contains 15 residues. Germline CDR1 reads ENHRY; CDR2 reads SYGVKD. Trimming left V 0 bases short and J 7 bases short, with 12 bases between. The CDR3 sequence is CAISESSGKGEKLFF. The CDR3 bases are TGTGCCATCAGTGAGTCCTCGGGGAAGGGTGAAAAACTGTTTTTT.

The chain carries TRBV11-2 and TRBJ2-7; 9 bases line up with TRBD1. This CDR3 has 16 amino acids. The germline V gene encodes CDR1 SGHAT and CDR2 FQNNGV. V gave up 2 bases and J gave up 3 bases; unmatched junction bases: 8. CDR3 nucleotide sequence: TGTGCCAGCAGCTTACCTCGCGGGGGACAGGGCTACGAGCAGTACTTC. It yields the protein CASSLPRGGQGYEQYF.

The chain is built from TRBV27 and TRBJ2-1, with D perhaps TRBD1 or TRBD2 (6 bases each). This CDR3 has 15 residues. CDR1 MNHEY and CDR2 SMNVEV come from the germline V gene (reference sequence). Trimming removed 3 bases from V and 2 bases from J, with 11 bases in between. The CDR3 sequence is CASSFSGATYNEQFF. Here the CDR3 DNA reads TGTGCCAGCAGTTTTTCGGGGGCGACCTACAATGAGCAGTTCTTC.

This clone was seen a few times. Distinct nucleotide sequences in the sample also encode this CDR3. J is TRBJ1-1 and V is TRBV7-9, with D hard to call. There are 11 residues in the CDR3. The germline gives CDR1 SEHNR, CDR2 FQNEAQ (reference sequence). V was trimmed by 4 bases and J by 2 bases, leaving 2 bases between them. CDR3 coding DNA: TGTGCCAGCAGCTCAAACACTGAAGCTTTCTTT. Translated: CASSSNTEAFF.

This chain joins TRBV19 and TRBJ2-7; 7 nucleotides align to TRBD1. The germline CDR1 and CDR2 sequences are LNHDA and SQIVND (reference sequence). This CDR3 has 16 residues. V shed 5 bases, J shed 0 bases, and the junction held 10 bases outside the gene matches. The CDR3 coding sequence is TGTGCCAGTAGTCTACTCTGGGACAGAAGCTCCTACGAGCAGTACTTC. This gives the protein CASSLLWDRSSYEQYF.

V and J are TRBV5-1 and TRBJ1-2; D gene uncertain. Germline CDR1 and CDR2: SGHRS and YFSETQ. CDR3 length: 20 residues. Between the trimmed V and J ends, which lost 1 base and 2 bases, there was a span of 27 bases. The CDR3 DNA reads as TGCGCCAGCAGCTTGAGCGTATCTTACAACAAGGGCATAGAAAACTATGGCTACACCTTC. It yields the protein CASSLSVSYNKGIENYGYTF. The whole variable domain, remainder taken from reference TRBV5-1 and TRBJ1-2, is KAGVTQTPRYLIKTRGQQVTLSCSPISGHRSVSWYQQTPGQGLQFLFEYFSETQRNKGNFPGRFSGRQFSNSRSEMNVSTLELGDSALYLCASSLSVSYNKGIENYGYTFGSGTRLTVV.

The CDR3, as DNA: TGTGCCAGTAGTATCAGAGGGCAGGGAACTGAAGCTTTCTTT. Translation gives CASSIRGQGTEAFF. The chain couples TRBV19 to TRBJ1-1; weak D call: TRBD1 (5 bases). The length of the CDR3 is 14 residues. V dropped 3 bases and J dropped 5 bases, with 13 bases sitting between them. Germline V lookup: CDR1 LNHDA, CDR2 SQIVND (reference sequence).

The J gene is TRBJ2-7, the V gene TRBV7-2; 11 bases line up with TRBD1. Germline V gene lookup returns CDR1 SGHTA and CDR2 FQGNSA. The CDR3 length is 14 residues. J was trimmed by 6 bases and V by 3 bases; bases with no gene match: 4. CDR3 coding DNA: TGTGCCAGCAGCTTGGACAGGGGGCGAGGCGAGCAGTACTTC. Amino acid sequence: CASSLDRGRGEQYF.

This clone was counted a single time. The chain couples TRBV7-9 to TRBJ2-7; D is undetermined. The CDR3 has 15 amino acids. V was cut by 5 bases and J by 0 bases, with 14 bases left in between. Germline V gives CDR1 SEHNR, CDR2 FQNEAQ (reference sequence). The CDR3 reads CASSPARTHSYEQYF. For the CDR3, the DNA is TGTGCCAGCAGCCCGGCCCGGACGCACTCCTACGAGCAGTACTTC.

Concerning this clone itself: Other DNA sequences in this sample translate to the same CDR3. The rearrangement uses TRBV4-1 and TRBJ2-1; 10 bases are shared with TRBD1. The CDR3 length is 15 residues. CDR1 and CDR2 from the germline V gene are MGHRA and YSYEKL. The ends lost 3 bases at V and 2 bases at J; junction bases unmatched: 1. In nucleotides, the CDR3 is TGCGCCAGCAGCCACGGACAGGGGGCCTACAATGAGCAGTTCTTC. It yields the protein CASSHGQGAYNEQFF.

This chain joins TRBV7-9 and TRBJ1-1, with no clear D. CDR3 length: 15 residues. Germline V gene lookup returns CDR1 SEHNR and CDR2 FQNEAQ (reference sequence). Deletions cut 5 bases from V and 5 bases from J, with 18 bases between. DNA of the CDR3: TGTGCCAGCAGCGTCGGTTATTCCGGGGATACTGAAGCTTTCTTT. It codes for CASSVGYSGDTEAFF.

Comment on this clone: This sample includes further DNA sequences coding for the same CDR3. The chain has TRBV6-5 and TRBJ2-2; perhaps TRBD2 as D (6 bases). Germline values: CDR1 MNHEY, CDR2 SVGAGI. CDR3 length: 12 residues. V dropped 6 bases and J dropped 5 bases, with 7 bases sitting between them. The CDR3 nucleotides read TGTGCCAGCAGGGGGGGTACCGGGGAGCTGTTTTTT. As protein: CASRGGTGELFF.

This sequence joins TRBV7-9 and TRBJ2-1; D is perhaps TRBD2 (6 bases). The CDR3 length is 11 residues. Germline V gene sequence: CDR1 SEHNR, CDR2 FQNEAQ (reference sequence). Deletions cut 8 bases from V and 11 bases from J, with 13 bases between. CDR3 protein: CASRRGTQQFF. In DNA form, the CDR3 reads TGTGCCAGCCGGAGGGGCACCCAGCAGTTCTTC.

The chain links TRBV6-1 to TRBJ2-1; D unclear. The V gene lost 2 bases and the J gene lost 0 bases, with 5 bases spanning the gap. The CDR3 consists of 14 residues. Per the germline V gene, CDR1 is MNHNS and CDR2 is SASEGT. The CDR3 protein is CASSEQSSYNEQFF. CDR3 nucleotides: TGTGCCAGCAGTGAACAGAGCTCCTACAATGAGCAGTTCTTC.

This chain links TRBV9 with TRBJ2-3; D gene uncertain. V lost 0 bases to trimming and J lost 1 base, with 12 bases between them. The length of the CDR3 is 16 residues. CDR1 SGDLS and CDR2 YYNGEE come from the germline V gene. CDR3 in amino acids: CASSVAATYGTDTQYF. Here the CDR3 DNA reads TGTGCCAGCAGCGTAGCGGCTACCTATGGCACAGATACGCAGTATTTT.

The chain recombines TRBV14 with TRBJ2-3, with TRBD2 identical over 12 bases. There are 18 residues in the CDR3. With 3 bases clipped from V and 11 bases from J, the junction kept 18 bases outside the gene matches. The germline CDR1 and CDR2 sequences are SGHDN and FVKESK. The CDR3 sequence: CASSHTATSGRMTWEQYF. The CDR3 nucleotides are TGTGCCAGCAGCCACACGGCAACTAGCGGGAGGATGACTTGGGAGCAGTATTTT.

The chain carries TRBV25-1 and TRBJ1-1; 7 positions agree with TRBD1. The CDR3 runs to 18 residues. Germline trimming cut 5 bases from V and 1 base from J; bases unmatched to any gene: 16. CDR1 and CDR2 from the germline V gene are MGHDK and SYGVNS. The CDR3, as DNA: TGTGCCAGCAGTCCTCGACAGGGTCCGATCCAGTCGAACACTGAAGCTTTCTTT. Its translation: CASSPRQGPIQSNTEAFF.

V is TRBV27 and J is TRBJ2-7, with unresolved D. Germline V gene lookup returns CDR1 MNHEY and CDR2 SMNVEV (reference sequence). CDR3 length: 14 amino acids. With 5 bases removed from V and 5 bases from J, the gap between germline ends came to 16 bases. CDR3 DNA: TGTGCCAGCAGTGCCGGACCCACCGGTGACGAGCAGTACTTC. Its translation is CASSAGPTGDEQYF.

The genes are TRBV28 and TRBJ1-1, with D possibly being TRBD1 (5 bases). V was shortened by 6 bases and J by 5 bases, with 13 bases between the two germline ends. Looked up from germline, CDR1 is MDHEN and CDR2 is SYDVKM. The CDR3 contains 13 residues. CDR3 residues: CASRSPRETEAFF. The CDR3 region has the DNA TGTGCCAGCAGGAGTCCCAGGGAGACTGAAGCTTTCTTT.

This chain connects TRBV7-9 to TRBJ2-7; a weak D match, TRBD2 (5 bases). The CDR3 is made up of 15 amino acids. In germline, CDR1 is SEHNR, CDR2 FQNEAQ (reference sequence). V was trimmed by 4 bases and J by 5 bases, leaving 18 bases between them. The CDR3 DNA is TGTGCCAGCAGCTCGACATCAGCGGTTCCCCACGAGCAGTACTTC. Its protein is CASSSTSAVPHEQYF.